These T cell receptor beta chains were read from a single sample in a study of blood T cell repertoires in COVID-19. Sequencing was performed with immunoSEQ multiplex PCR; in TCRdb, only in-frame clones are kept and a portion is missing. Among 250,000 to 300,000 clones, roughly 85% were seen once, and the ten largest hold over 4.5%. The sample was peripheral blood. The receptor set was obtained from a man in his fifties or sixties who had recovered from COVID-19. Both conserved end residues are part of each CDR3. D genes are given only for firm matches. The size entry is marked missing in some rows and otherwise reads once, few, many or a size class.

clone_size j_call d_call v_call cdr3_nt cdr3_aa
NA TRBJ2-2 NA TRBV5-5 TGTGCCAGCAGCTTGTATAGCGCCCTGGCGACCGGGGAGCTGTTTTTT CASSLYSALATGELFF
NA TRBJ2-1 NA TRBV29-1 TGCAGCGTTGAATTCTGGGAGAAATACAATGAGCAGTTCTTC CSVEFWEKYNEQFF
NA TRBJ2-2 TRBD2 TRBV7-9 TGTGCCAGCAGCTCTAGCGGGGCGAACACCGGGGAGCTGTTTTTT CASSSSGANTGELFF
NA TRBJ1-1 NA TRBV19 TGTGCCAGTAAAAGGGGTGAAGCTTTCTTT CASKRGEAFF
NA TRBJ1-6 NA TRBV7-9 TGTGCCAGCAGCTATAAGGAGACAGCAAATTCACCCCTCCACTTT CASSYKETANSPLHF
NA TRBJ2-1 NA TRBV19 TGTGCCAGTAGTATAACTCAGGGAATTGGGCAGTTCTTC CASSITQGIGQFF
NA TRBJ2-1 TRBD2 TRBV4-1 TGCGCCAGCAGCCAAGCCCGCGGGGGAATAGGCAATGAGCAGTTCTTC CASSQARGGIGNEQFF
NA TRBJ2-5 TRBD2 TRBV6-6 TGTGCCAGTAAGGCGGGGGGTCGGGAGACCCAGTACTTC CASKAGGRETQYF
NA TRBJ2-5 NA TRBV5-5 TGTGCCAGCAGCTTGGTGGACAGCCAAGAGACCCAGTACTTC CASSLVDSQETQYF
NA TRBJ2-7 TRBD2 TRBV19 TGTGCCAGTAGAGAGACTAGCGGTGCGGGCGAGCAGTACTTC CASRETSGAGEQYF
NA TRBJ2-5 TRBD2 TRBV7-2 TGTGCCAGCAGCTTAGTGCTAGCGGGCGAGACCCAGTACTTC CASSLVLAGETQYF
few TRBJ1-6 NA TRBV5-4 TGTGCCAGCAGCAGGGACCGACAGGATTCACCCCTCCACTTT CASSRDRQDSPLHF
NA TRBJ2-1 TRBD2 TRBV15 TGTGCCACCAGCATTCCGGGACTAGGGGGAGATGAGCAGTTCTTC CATSIPGLGGDEQFF
NA TRBJ2-5 TRBD2 TRBV4-1 TGCGCCAGCAGCCAAATTGTGGGACTAGGCGCAGCTACGGAGACCCAGTACTTC CASSQIVGLGAATETQYF
once TRBJ2-2 NA TRBV24-1 TGTGCCACCAGTGATTCGGGGTATGGCACCGGGGAGCTGTTTTTT CATSDSGYGTGELFF
NA TRBJ2-5 NA TRBV11-2 TGTGCCAGCAGCTTAGATACTCCAGGGACCCAGTACTTC CASSLDTPGTQYF
NA TRBJ2-2 TRBD2 TRBV15 TGTGCCACCAGCAGAGGCCTAGCGGGGGGCGCGAACACCGGGGAGCTGTTTTTT CATSRGLAGGANTGELFF
NA TRBJ1-2 TRBD1 TRBV6-1 TGTGCCAGCAGCCCCGGACAGGGGGCAGGGGGCTACACCTTC CASSPGQGAGGYTF
once TRBJ1-1 TRBD1 TRBV6-5 TGTGCCAGCAGGACACCCAGGGGGCTCACTGAAGCTTTCTTT CASRTPRGLTEAFF
few TRBJ2-7 NA TRBV3-1/TRBV3-2 TGTGCCAGCAGCCAAGGAGTAGGTTTTGGGGTCGGGGGACGCGAGCAGTACTTC CASSQGVGFGVGGREQYF
NA TRBJ2-1 NA TRBV9 TGTGCCAGCAGCACCAGGTACAATGAGCAGTTCTTC CASSTRYNEQFF
once TRBJ2-1 NA TRBV12-5 TGTGCTAGTGGTTTGGGCCAGATCAACAATGAGCAGTTCTTC CASGLGQINNEQFF
NA TRBJ1-2 NA TRBV14 TGTGCCAGCAGCGCCAGGGTTCACTATGGCTACACCTTC CASSARVHYGYTF
NA TRBJ2-7 NA TRBV27 TGTGCCAGCAGCGTCGACCGGGTGACGGTAGACGAGCAGTACTTC CASSVDRVTVDEQYF
NA TRBJ1-2 NA TRBV3-1/TRBV3-2 TGTGCCAGCAGCCAAGATTTGAGGACTGTAGCTAACTATGGCTACACCTTC CASSQDLRTVANYGYTF
NA TRBJ2-5 NA TRBV5-6 TGTGCCAGCAGCTTGGCCAGATCCTCCGTGGCCCAGTACTTC CASSLARSSVAQYF
few TRBJ2-5 NA TRBV9 TGTGCCAGCAGCGTAGATAGTAGCGGAGGACCACGGACCCAGTACTTC CASSVDSSGGPRTQYF
NA TRBJ2-3 TRBD1 TRBV6-5 TGTGCCAGCAGAACGGACAGGGCCGATACGCAGTATTTT CASRTDRADTQYF
NA TRBJ2-1 TRBD2 TRBV30 TGTGCCCGGACTAGCGGGGTTCAGAATGAGCAGTTCTTC CARTSGVQNEQFF
NA TRBJ2-1 TRBD2 TRBV9 TGTGCCAGCACCCTCCGGGGTAGCGGGAATGTGAATGAGCAGTTCTTC CASTLRGSGNVNEQFF
NA TRBJ1-1 NA TRBV18 TGTGCCAGCTCACCAGGGCAGTTACCGAACACTGAAGCTTTCTTT CASSPGQLPNTEAFF
NA TRBJ2-5 TRBD2 TRBV24-1 TGTGCCACCGGGGGTCTAGCGGGGGTTCTAGAGACCCAGTACTTC CATGGLAGVLETQYF
NA TRBJ2-5 TRBD2 TRBV4-1 TGCGCCAGCAGCCTTGGACTAGCGGGAGTACAAGAGACCCAGTACTTC CASSLGLAGVQETQYF
NA TRBJ2-5 TRBD1 TRBV19 TGTGCCAGTAGTGTAGACAGGGGGCCTCAAGAGACCCAGTACTTC CASSVDRGPQETQYF
NA TRBJ2-2 TRBD2 TRBV2 TGTGCCAGCAGTGAAAGCGGGAGAAGATTAGACACCGGGGAGCTGTTTTTT CASSESGRRLDTGELFF
NA TRBJ1-2 TRBD1 TRBV28 TGTGCCAGCAGTTCCCCGGGACAGTTTAACTATGGCTACACCTTC CASSSPGQFNYGYTF
NA TRBJ2-2 TRBD1 TRBV9 TGTGCCAGCAGCGAACAGGGGAACGGAGGAACCGGGGAGCTGTTTTTT CASSEQGNGGTGELFF
NA TRBJ1-2 TRBD1 TRBV5-1 TGCGCCAGCAGCCTGGTGACAGGGACATCCGATTTCAACTATGGCTACACCTTC CASSLVTGTSDFNYGYTF
NA TRBJ2-5 NA TRBV5-4 TGTGCCAGCAGCTTGGCCCCGACCGGGGGAGAGACCCAGTACTTC CASSLAPTGGETQYF
NA TRBJ1-5 TRBD1 TRBV19 TGTGCCAGCCCAGGTCTGGGGACAGGGGAGGTTTATCAGCCCCAGCATTTT CASPGLGTGEVYQPQHF
NA TRBJ2-3 TRBD2 TRBV3-1/TRBV3-2 TGTGCCAGCAGCCAGGGGGGGGTGGGGACAGATACGCAGTATTTT CASSQGGVGTDTQYF
NA TRBJ1-4 TRBD1 TRBV19 TGTGCCAGCCGGCAGGGGGCGCGGAGTGAAAAACTGTTTTTT CASRQGARSEKLFF